This record looks at one T cell receptor beta chain sequence and its context. Its matching antigen is unknown. The data stem from a study of siplizumab effects on memory and regulatory T cells. Whole-study results and caveats: To unstimulated subsets, only a minor fraction of alloreactive clones could be mapped. Memory cells that were CD4+ and unstimulated gave rise to alloreactive sequences, which siplizumab significantly reduced.

Approximately 10^5 TCR templates underwent assay in every sample. Profiling relied on immunoSEQ multiplex PCR, and the TCRdb table lists in-frame clones only, not all of them. This table has around 110,000 clones, about 95% appearing once. The receptor was isolated from a human donor in good health. Specimen: non-Treg CD4+ T cells sorted from blood.

The CDR3 is CASMRGANEQFF. The CDR3 nucleotides are TGTGCCAGCATGAGGGGCGCCAATGAGCAGTTCTTC. The chain has TRBV27 and TRBJ2-1, with D perhaps being TRBD1 or TRBD2 (5 bases each). Deletions cut 7 bases from V and 6 bases from J, with 10 bases between. From germline, CDR1 is MNHEY and CDR2 SMNVEV (reference sequence). The CDR3 loop spans 12 amino acids.